This TCR beta chain was captured in a study of blood T cell repertoires in COVID-19. In its sample, this clone was seen a few times. Authors' data handling: Reference gene primer amplification gave estimated nucleated cell counts. Repertoires were generated with immunoSEQ multiplex PCR, while TCRdb's copy carries only in-frame clones and drops some. V, J and clone size are taken as reported in that table, and D and trimming were inferred from the DNA itself. The repertoire holds about 190,000 clones, with around 85% as singletons. What was sequenced was peripheral blood. This sequence originates from a man aged 25 to 40 with acute or convalescent COVID-19.

CDR3 protein: CASSLMETGYSYTF. The CDR3 bases are TGCGCCAGCAGCTTGATGGAGACAGGTTACAGCTACACCTTC. This chain links TRBV5-1 with TRBJ1-2; perhaps TRBD1 as D (6 bases). V lost 1 base and J 9 bases, leaving 16 bases between the germline ends. The CDR3 has 14 residues. Germline V lookup: CDR1 SGHRS, CDR2 YFSETQ.